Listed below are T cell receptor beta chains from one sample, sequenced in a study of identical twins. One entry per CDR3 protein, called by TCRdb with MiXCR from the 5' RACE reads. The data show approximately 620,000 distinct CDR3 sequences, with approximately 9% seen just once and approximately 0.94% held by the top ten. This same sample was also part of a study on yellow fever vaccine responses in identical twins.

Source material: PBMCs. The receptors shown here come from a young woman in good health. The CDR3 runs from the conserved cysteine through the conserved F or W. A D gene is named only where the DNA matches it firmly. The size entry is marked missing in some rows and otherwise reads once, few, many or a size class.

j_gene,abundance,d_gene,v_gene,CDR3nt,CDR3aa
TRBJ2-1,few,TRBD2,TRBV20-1,TGCAGTGCGAGACTAGCCCATGCGGGCTCCTACAATGAGCAGTTCTTC,CSARLAHAGSYNEQFF
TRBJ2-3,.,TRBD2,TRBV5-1,TGCGCCAGCAGCTTGGGGACTAGCGGGGGGACTAGCACAGATACGCAGTATTTT,CASSLGTSGGTSTDTQYF
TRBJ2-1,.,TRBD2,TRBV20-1,TGCAGTGCTAGAGTCGGGAGGGCCCTCGGTGAGCAGTTCTTC,CSARVGRALGEQFF
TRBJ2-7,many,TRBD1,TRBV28,TGTGCCACACAGACAGGGCTCTCCTACGAGCAGTACTTC,CATQTGLSYEQYF
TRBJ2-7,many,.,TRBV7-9,TGTGCCAGCAGCCTCCAGGATTCCTACGAGCAGTACTTC,CASSLQDSYEQYF
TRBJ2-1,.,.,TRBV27,TGTGCCAGCAGTTCCCGGGACTGGATTCCCCAAGGTAGCGAGCAGTTCTTC,CASSSRDWIPQGSEQFF
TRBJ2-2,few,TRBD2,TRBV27,TGTGCCAGCAGTTTCCTGACTAGCGCCGGGGAGCTGTTTTTT,CASSFLTSAGELFF
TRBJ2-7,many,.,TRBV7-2,TGTGCCAGCAGCTTAGTATTGTCAGGGGACTACGAGCAGTACTTC,CASSLVLSGDYEQYF
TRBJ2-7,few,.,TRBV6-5,TGTGCCAGCAGTTACAGCAACAGGGCCAACTACGAGCAGTACTTC,CASSYSNRANYEQYF
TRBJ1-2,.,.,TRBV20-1,TGCAGTGCCGCAGACGGGCATTCTAACTATGGCTACACCTTC,CSAADGHSNYGYTF
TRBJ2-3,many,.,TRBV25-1,TGTGCCAGCAGTGAATCTGCGGGAATTGATTTT,CASSESAGIDF
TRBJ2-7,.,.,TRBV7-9,TGTGCCAGCTTGCCGGGGGCCTCCTACGAGCAGTACTTC,CASLPGASYEQYF
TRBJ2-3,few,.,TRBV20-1,TGCAGTGCTAGAGTTTTGGACAGCACAGATACGCAGTATTTT,CSARVLDSTDTQYF
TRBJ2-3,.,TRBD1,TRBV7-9,TGTGCCAGCAGCTCTTCAACGGACAGGCTGGGCACAGATACGCAGTATTTT,CASSSSTDRLGTDTQYF
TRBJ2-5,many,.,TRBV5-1,TGCGCCAGCAGCTTGACTCGGGAGACCCAGTACTTC,CASSLTRETQYF